What follows is one T cell receptor (beta chain) and its context. These data are taken from a study of shared clonotypes between healthy human individuals. The CDR3 consists of 12 residues. Germline CDR1 SGHNT, CDR2 YYREEE (reference sequence). V was cut by 2 bases and J by 5 bases, with 8 bases left in between. Investigators spread the genomic DNA of each subset evenly over several immunoSEQ plates. The table came from immunoSEQ multiplex PCR; TCRdb's copy has only in-frame clones and leaves some out. The profile covers 470,000 or so clones, with around 85% appearing a single time and 10% to 15% taken by the ten largest.

The V gene is TRBV5-4, the J gene TRBJ2-7, with no clear D. Sequencing used PBMCs. The clonotype comes from a woman aged 40-49 years in good health. Some clones in this sample may be carry-over from other donors' samples. CDR3 region: CASSLDWDEQYF. The CDR3 region has the DNA TGTGCCAGCAGCTTAGACTGGGACGAGCAGTACTTC.